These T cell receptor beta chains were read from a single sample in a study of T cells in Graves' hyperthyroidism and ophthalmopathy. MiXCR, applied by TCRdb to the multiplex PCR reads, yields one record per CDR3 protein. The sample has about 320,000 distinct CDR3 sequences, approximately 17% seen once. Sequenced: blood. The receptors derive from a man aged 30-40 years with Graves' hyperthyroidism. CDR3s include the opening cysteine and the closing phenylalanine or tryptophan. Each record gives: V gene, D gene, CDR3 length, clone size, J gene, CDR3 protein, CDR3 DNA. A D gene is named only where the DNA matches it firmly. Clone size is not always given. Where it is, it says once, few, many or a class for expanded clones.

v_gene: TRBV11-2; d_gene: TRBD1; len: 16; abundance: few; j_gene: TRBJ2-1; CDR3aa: CASSLFGTGIYNEQFF; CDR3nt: TGTGCCAGCAGTTTATTCGGGACAGGGATCTACAATGAGCAGTTCTTC
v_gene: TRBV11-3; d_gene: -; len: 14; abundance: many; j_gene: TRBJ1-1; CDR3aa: CASSPDTGNTEAFF; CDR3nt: TGTGCCAGCAGCCCTGACACTGGGAACACTGAAGCTTTCTTT
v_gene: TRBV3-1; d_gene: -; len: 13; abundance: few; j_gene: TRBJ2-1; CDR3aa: CASSQDRGSEQFF; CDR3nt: TGTGCCAGCAGCCAAGATCGGGGGTCGGAGCAGTTCTTC
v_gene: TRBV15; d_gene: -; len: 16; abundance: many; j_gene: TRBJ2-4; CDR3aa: CATSVGTVLAKNIQYF; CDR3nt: TGTGCCACCAGCGTTGGGACTGTTTTAGCCAAAAACATTCAGTACTTC
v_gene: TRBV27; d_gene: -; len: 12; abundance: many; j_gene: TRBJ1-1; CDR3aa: CASSTLNTEAFF; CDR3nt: TGTGCCAGCAGTACTCTGAACACTGAAGCTTTCTTT
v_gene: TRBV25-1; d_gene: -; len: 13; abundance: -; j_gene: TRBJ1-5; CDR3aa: CASSADSNQPQHF; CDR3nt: TGTGCCAGCAGTGCCGACAGCAATCAGCCCCAGCATTTT
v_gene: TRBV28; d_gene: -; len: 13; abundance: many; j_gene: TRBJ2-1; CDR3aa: CASSLDYHNEQFF; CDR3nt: TGTGCCAGCAGCCTAGACTACCACAATGAGCAGTTCTTC
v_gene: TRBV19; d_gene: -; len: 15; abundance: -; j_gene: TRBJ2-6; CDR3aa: CASSISGSGANVLTF; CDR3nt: TGTGCCAGTAGTATTTCAGGGTCTGGGGCCAACGTCCTGACTTTC
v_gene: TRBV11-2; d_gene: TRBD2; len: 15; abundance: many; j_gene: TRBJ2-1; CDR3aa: CASRPTSGPSNEQFF; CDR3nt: TGTGCCAGCAGACCGACTAGCGGCCCGTCCAATGAGCAGTTCTTC
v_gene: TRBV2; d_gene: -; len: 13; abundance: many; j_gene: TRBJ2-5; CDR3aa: CASSRNGEENQYF; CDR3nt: TGTGCCAGCAGCCGAAACGGGGAAGAGAACCAGTACTTC
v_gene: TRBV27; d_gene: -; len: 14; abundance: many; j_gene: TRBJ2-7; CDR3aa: CASSENGPTYEQYF; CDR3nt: TGTGCCAGCAGTGAAAATGGACCAACCTACGAGCAGTACTTC
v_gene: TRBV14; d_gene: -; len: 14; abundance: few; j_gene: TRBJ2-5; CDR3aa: CASSQSVLGETQYF; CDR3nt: TGTGCCAGCAGCCAGTCTGTTTTGGGGGAGACCCAGTACTTC
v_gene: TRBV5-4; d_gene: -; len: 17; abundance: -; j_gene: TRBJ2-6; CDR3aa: CASSLLAANSGANVLTF; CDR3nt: TGTGCCAGCAGCTTGCTGGCAGCAAACTCTGGGGCCAACGTCCTGACTTTC
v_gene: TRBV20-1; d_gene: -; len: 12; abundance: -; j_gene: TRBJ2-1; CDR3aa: CSALTVVPEQFF; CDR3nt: TGCAGTGCTCTTACCGTGGTCCCTGAGCAGTTCTTC
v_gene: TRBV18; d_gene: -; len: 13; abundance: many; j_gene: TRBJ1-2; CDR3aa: CASSPQGNHGYTF; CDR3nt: TGTGCCAGCTCACCACAGGGCAACCATGGCTACACCTTC
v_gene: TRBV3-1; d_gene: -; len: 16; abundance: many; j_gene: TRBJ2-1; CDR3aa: CASSQGSTGVFDEQFF; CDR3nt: TGTGCCAGCAGCCAAGGTTCTACGGGAGTCTTTGATGAGCAGTTCTTC
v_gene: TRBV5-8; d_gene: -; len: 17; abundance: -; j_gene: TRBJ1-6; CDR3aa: CASSLGYGADYNSPLHF; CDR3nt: TGTGCCAGCAGCTTGGGTTACGGGGCTGACTATAATTCACCCCTCCACTTT
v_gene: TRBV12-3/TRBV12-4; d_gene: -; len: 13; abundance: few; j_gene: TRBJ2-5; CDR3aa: CASSRVVRETQYF; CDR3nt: TGTGCCAGCAGTCGAGTAGTTCGAGAGACCCAGTACTTC
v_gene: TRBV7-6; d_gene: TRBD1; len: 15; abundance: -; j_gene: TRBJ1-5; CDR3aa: CASSLVQGAGQPQHF; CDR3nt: TGTGCCAGCAGCTTAGTACAGGGGGCAGGCCAGCCCCAGCATTTT
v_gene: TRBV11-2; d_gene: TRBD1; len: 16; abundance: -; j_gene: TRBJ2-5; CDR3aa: CASSHNRGRTQETQYF; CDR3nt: TGTGCCAGCAGCCACAACAGGGGGCGCACCCAAGAGACCCAGTACTTC
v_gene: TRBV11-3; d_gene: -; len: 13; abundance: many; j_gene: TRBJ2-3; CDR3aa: CASSSRDTDTQYF; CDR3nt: TGTGCCAGCAGCTCACGGGACACAGATACGCAGTATTTT
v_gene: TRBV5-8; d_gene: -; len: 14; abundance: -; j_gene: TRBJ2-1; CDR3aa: CASSPPPWGNEQFF; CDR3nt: TGTGCCAGCAGCCCACCTCCCTGGGGGAATGAGCAGTTCTTC
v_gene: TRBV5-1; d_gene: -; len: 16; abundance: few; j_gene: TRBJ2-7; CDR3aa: CASSLVGGPPSYEQYF; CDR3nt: TGCGCCAGCAGCCTGGTGGGGGGGCCCCCCTCCTACGAGCAATACTTC
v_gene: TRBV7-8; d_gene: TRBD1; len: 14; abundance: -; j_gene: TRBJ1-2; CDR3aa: CASSLKTGEDGYTF; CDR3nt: TGTGCCAGCAGCTTAAAGACAGGGGAGGATGGCTACACCTTC
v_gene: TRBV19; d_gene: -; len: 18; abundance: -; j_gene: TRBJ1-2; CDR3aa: CASLRIAQGTLDNYGYTF; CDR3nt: TGTGCCAGTCTGAGAATCGCCCAGGGGACTTTAGATAACTATGGCTACACCTTC
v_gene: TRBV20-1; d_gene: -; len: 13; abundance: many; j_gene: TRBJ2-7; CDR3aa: CSAQAGASYEQYF; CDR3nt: TGCAGTGCTCAGGCTGGGGCCTCCTACGAGCAGTACTTC
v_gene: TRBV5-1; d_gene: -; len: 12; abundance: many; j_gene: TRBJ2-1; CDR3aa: CASSEGYNEQFF; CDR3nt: TGCGCCAGCAGTGAAGGCTACAATGAGCAGTTCTTC
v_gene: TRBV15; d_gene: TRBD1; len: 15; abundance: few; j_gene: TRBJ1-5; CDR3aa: CATSRVVTGDQPQHF; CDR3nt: TGTGCCACCAGCAGAGTTGTTACAGGGGATCAGCCCCAGCATTTT
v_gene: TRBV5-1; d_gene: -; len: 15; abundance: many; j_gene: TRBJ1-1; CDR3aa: CASSLGALSNTEAFF; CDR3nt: TGCGCCAGCAGCTTGGGTGCACTCTCGAACACTGAAGCTTTCTTT
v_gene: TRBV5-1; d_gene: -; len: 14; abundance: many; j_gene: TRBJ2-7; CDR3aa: CASSRLPEGGEQYF; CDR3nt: TGCGCCAGCAGCCGACTACCCGAGGGTGGCGAGCAGTACTTC
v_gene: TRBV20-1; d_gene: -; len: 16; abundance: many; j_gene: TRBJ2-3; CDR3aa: CSAHGFRAERTDTQYF; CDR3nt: TGCAGTGCCCACGGTTTCAGGGCGGAACGCACAGATACGCAGTATTTT
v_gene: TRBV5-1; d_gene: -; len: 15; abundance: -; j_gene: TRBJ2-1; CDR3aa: CASSFLGGPYNEQFF; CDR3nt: TGCGCCAGCAGCTTCCTCGGGGGCCCCTACAATGAGCAGTTCTTC
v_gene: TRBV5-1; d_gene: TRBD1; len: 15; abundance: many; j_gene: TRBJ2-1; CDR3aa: CASSLEWTGTNEQFF; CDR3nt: TGCGCCAGCAGCTTGGAATGGACAGGGACTAATGAGCAGTTCTTC